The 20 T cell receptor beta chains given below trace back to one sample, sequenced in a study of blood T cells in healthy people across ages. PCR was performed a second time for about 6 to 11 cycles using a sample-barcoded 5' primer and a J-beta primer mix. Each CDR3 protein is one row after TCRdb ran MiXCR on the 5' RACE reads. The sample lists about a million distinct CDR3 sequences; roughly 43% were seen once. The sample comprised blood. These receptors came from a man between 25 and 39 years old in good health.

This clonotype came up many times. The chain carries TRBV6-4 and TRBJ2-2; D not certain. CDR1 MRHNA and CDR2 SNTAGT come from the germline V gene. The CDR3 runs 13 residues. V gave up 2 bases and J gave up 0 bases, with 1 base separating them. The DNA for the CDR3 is TGTGCCAGCAGTGACACGAACACCGGGGAGCTGTTTTTT. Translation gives CASSDTNTGELFF.

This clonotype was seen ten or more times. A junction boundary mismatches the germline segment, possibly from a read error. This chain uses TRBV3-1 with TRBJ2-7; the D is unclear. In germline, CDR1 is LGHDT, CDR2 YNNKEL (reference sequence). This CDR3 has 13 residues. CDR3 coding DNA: TGTGCCAGCAGCCAAGACCGGTCCTCCGAGCAGTACTTC. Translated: CASSQDRSSEQYF.

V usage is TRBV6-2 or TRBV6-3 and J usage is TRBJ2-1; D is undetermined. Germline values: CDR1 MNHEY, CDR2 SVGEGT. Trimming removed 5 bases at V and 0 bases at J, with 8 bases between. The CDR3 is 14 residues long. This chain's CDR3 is CASSPFSSYNEQFF. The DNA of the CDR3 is TGTGCCAGCAGTCCTTTTAGCTCCTACAATGAGCAGTTCTTC.

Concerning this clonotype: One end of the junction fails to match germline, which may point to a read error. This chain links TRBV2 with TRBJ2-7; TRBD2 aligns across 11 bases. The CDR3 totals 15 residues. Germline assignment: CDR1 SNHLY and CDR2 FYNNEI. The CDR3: CAGSQTSGDSYEQYF. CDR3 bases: TGTGCCGGCAGCCAGACTAGCGGGGATTCCTACGAGCAGTACTTC.

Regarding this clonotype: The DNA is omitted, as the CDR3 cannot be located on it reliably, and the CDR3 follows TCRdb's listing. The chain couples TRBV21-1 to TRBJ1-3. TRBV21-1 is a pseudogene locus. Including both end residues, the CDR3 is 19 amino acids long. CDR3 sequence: CASSKYYKRAVASGNTIYF.

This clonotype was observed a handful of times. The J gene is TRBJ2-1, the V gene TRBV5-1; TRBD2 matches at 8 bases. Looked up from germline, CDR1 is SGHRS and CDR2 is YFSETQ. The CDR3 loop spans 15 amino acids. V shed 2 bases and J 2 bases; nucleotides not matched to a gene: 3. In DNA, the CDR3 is TGCGCCAGCAGCTTTGGCGGGGGGCCCTACAATGAGCAGTTCTTC. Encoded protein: CASSFGGGPYNEQFF.

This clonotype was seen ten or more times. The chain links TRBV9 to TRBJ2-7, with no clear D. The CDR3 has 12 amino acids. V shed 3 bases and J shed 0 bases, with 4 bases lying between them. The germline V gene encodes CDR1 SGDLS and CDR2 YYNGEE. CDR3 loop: CASSGPSYEQYF. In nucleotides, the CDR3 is TGTGCCAGCAGCGGCCCCTCCTACGAGCAGTACTTC.

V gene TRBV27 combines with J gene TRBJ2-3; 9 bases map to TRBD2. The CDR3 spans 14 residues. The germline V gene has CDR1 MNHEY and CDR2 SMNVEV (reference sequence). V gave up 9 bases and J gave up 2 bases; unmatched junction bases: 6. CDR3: CASIAGGNTDTQYF. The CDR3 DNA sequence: TGTGCCAGTATTGCGGGGGGGAACACAGATACGCAGTATTTT.

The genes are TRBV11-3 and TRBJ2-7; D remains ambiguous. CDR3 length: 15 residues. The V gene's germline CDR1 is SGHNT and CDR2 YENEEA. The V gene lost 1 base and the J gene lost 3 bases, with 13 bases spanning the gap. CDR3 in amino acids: CASSLVPQAVYEQYF. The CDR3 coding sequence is TGTGCCAGCAGCTTAGTGCCCCAGGCGGTCTACGAGCAGTACTTC.

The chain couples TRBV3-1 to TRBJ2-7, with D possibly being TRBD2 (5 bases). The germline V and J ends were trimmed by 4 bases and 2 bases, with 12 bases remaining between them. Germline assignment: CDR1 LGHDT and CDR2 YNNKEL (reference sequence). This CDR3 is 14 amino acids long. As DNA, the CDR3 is TGTGCCAGCAGCCCCGGGGTGGGTACCTACGAGCAGTACTTC. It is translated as CASSPGVGTYEQYF.

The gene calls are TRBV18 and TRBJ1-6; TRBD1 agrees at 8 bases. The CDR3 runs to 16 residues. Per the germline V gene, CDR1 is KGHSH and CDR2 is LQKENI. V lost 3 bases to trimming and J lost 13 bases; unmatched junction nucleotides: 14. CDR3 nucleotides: TGTGCCAGCTCACCGATTGGACAGGGCACTATCGCGCCCCTCCACTTT. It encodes CASSPIGQGTIAPLHF.

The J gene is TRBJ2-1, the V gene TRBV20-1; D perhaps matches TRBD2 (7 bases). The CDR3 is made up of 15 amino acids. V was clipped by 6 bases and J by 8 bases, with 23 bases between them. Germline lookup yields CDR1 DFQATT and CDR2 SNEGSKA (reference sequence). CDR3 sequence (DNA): TGCAGTGCCCCCCATGAGGGGGGGCCGATCGATGAGCAGTTCTTC. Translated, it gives CSAPHEGGPIDEQFF.

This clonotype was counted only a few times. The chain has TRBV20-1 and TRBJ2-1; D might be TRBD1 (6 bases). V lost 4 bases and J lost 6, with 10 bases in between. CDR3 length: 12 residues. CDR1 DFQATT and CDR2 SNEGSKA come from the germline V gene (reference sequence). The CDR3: CSAKAQGNEQFF. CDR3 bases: TGCAGTGCTAAGGCACAGGGCAATGAGCAGTTCTTC.

The CDR3 nucleotides are TGTGCCAGCGGCCTTTCGTACCAAGAGACCCAGTACTTC. This gives the protein CASGLSYQETQYF. V gene TRBV7-2 combines with J gene TRBJ2-5; D gene ambiguous. CDR1 SGHTA and CDR2 FQGNSA come from the germline V gene. The length of the CDR3 is 13 residues. Deletions cut 8 bases from V and 0 bases from J, with 10 bases between.

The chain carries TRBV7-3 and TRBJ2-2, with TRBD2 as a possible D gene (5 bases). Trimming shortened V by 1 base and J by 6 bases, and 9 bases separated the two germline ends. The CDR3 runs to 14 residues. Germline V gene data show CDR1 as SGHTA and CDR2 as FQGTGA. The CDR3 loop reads CASSLNAGPGELFF. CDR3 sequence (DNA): TGTGCCAGCAGCTTAAACGCGGGCCCCGGGGAGCTGTTTTTT.

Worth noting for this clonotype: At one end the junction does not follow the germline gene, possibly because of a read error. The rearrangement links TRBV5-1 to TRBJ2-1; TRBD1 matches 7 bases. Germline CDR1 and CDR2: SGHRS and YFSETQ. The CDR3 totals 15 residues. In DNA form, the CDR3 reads TGCGCCAGCTGCTTGACAGGGATACTGTACAATGAGCAGTTCTTC. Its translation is CASCLTGILYNEQFF.

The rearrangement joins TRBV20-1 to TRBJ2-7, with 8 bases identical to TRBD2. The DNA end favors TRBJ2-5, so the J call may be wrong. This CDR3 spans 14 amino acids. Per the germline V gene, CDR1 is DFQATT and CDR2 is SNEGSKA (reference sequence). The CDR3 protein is CSAKEIAGRETQYF. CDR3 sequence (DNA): TGCAGTGCTAAGGAAATAGCGGGGAGAGAGACCCAGTACTTC.

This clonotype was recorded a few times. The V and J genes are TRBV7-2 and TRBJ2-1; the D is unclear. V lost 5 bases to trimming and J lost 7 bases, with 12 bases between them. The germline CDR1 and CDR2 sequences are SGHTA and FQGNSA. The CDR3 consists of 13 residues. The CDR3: CASSQPDVNEQFF. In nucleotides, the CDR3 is TGTGCCAGCAGCCAGCCGGACGTAAATGAGCAGTTCTTC.

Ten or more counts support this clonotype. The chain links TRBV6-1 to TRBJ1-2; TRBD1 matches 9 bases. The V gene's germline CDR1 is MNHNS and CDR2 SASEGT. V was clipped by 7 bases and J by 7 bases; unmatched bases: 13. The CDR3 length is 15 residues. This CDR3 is CASTNLQGAITGYTF. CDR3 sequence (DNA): TGTGCCAGCACTAACTTACAGGGGGCGATCACTGGCTACACCTTC.

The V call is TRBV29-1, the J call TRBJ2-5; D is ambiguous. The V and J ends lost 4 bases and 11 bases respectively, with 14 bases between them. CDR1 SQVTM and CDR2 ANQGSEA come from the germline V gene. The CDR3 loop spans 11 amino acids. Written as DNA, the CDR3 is TGCAGCGTTGCTGTAAACAATGAGCAGTACTTC. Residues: CSVAVNNEQYF. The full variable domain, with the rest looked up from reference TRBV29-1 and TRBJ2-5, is SAVISQKPSRDICQRGTSLTIQCQVDSQVTMMFWYRQQPGQSLTLIATANQGSEATYESGFVIDKFPISRPNLTFSTLTVSNMSPEDSSIYLCSVAVNNEQYFGPGTRLLVL.